The clone carrying this T cell receptor (beta chain) was observed a single time. The germline V gene has CDR1 SGDLS and CDR2 YYNGEE. V dropped 4 bases and J dropped 6; count of bases not matched to a gene: 12. The CDR3 has 17 amino acids. This entry belongs to a study of long-term antiretroviral therapy in people with HIV. With survey level as its setting, the immunoSEQ assay was v3.0. Profiled with immunoSEQ multiplex PCR; TCRdb holds only in-frame clones, not every one. This table has more than 20,000 clones, approximately 80% appearing once. Sequencing used unsorted PBMCs, obtained 1.9 years after starting antiretroviral therapy. The chain combines TRBV9 with TRBJ1-6; TRBD1 agrees at 8 bases. This receptor was taken from a woman in her fifties or sixties with HIV. The CDR3 reads CASSPWAWTGTNSPLHF. DNA for the CDR3: TGTGCCAGCAGCCCCTGGGCCTGGACAGGGACTAATTCACCCCTCCACTTT.